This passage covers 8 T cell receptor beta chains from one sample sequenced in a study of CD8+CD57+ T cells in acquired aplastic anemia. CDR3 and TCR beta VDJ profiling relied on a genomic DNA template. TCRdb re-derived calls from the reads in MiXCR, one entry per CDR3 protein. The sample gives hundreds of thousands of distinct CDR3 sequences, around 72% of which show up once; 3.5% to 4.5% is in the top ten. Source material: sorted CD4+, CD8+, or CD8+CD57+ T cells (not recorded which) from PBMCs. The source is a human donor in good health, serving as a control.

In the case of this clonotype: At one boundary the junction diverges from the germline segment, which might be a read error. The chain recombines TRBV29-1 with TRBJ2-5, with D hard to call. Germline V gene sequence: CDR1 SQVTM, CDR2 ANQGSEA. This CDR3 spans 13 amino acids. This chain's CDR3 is CSVGRQSQGTQYF. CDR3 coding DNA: TGCAGCGTTGGGCGGCAGAGTCAAGGGACCCAGTACTTC.

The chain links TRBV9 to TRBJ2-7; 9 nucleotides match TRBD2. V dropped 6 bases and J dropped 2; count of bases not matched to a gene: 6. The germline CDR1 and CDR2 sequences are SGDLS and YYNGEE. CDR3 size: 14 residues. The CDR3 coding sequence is TGTGCCAGCACCCCGGGACTAGCTGCCTACGAGCAGTACTTC. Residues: CASTPGLAAYEQYF.

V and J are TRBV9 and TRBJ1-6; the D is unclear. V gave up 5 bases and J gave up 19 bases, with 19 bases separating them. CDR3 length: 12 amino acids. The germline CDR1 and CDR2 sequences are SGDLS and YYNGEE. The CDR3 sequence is CASSLTGLNLHF. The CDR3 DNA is TGTGCCAGCAGTTTGACGGGTTTAAACCTTCACTTT. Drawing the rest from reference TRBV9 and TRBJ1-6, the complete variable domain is DSGVTQTPKHLITATGQRVTLRCSPRSGDLSVYWYQQSLDQGLQFLIQYYNGEERAKGNILERFSAQQFPDLHSELNLSSLELGDSALYFCASSLTGLNLHFGNGTRLTVT.

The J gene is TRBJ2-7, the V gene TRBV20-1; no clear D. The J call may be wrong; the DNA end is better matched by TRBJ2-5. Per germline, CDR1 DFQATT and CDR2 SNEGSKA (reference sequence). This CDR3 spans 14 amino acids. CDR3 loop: CSAHGRHGEETQYF. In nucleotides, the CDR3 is TGCAGTGCGCACGGACGGCATGGGGAAGAGACCCAGTACTTC.

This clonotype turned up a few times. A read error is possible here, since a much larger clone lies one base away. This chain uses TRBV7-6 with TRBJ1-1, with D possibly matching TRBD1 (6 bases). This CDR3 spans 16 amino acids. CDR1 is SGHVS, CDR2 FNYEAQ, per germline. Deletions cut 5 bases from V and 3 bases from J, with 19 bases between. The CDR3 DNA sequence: TGTGCCAGCAGCCGCAATCAACAGGGAGATGACACTGAAGCTTTCTTT. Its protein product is CASSRNQQGDDTEAFF.

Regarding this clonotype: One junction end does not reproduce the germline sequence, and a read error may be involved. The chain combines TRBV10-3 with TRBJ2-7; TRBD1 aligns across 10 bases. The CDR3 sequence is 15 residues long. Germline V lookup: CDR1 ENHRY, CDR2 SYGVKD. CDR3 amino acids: CSSYERDRGSYEQYF. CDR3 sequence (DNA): TGCAGCAGCTACGAACGGGACAGGGGTTCCTACGAGCAGTACTTC.

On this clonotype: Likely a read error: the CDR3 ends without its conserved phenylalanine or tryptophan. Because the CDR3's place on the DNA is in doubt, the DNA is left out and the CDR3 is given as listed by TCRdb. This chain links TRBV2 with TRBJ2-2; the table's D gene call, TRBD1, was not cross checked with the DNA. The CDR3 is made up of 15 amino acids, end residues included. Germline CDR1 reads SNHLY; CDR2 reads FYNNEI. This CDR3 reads CASSRHGGIPLELFN.

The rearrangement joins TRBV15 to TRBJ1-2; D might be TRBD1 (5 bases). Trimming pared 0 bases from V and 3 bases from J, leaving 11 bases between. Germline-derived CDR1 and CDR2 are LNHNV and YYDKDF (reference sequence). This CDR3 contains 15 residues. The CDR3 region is CATSRDGPGHYGYTF. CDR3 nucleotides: TGTGCCACCAGCAGAGATGGGCCAGGGCACTATGGCTACACCTTC.